Listed below are T cell receptor beta chains from one sample, sequenced in a study of T cells after posttransplantation cyclophosphamide. Some clones are missing from TCRdb's copy, which holds only in-frame ones; the method was immunoSEQ multiplex PCR. The sample shows under 20,000 clones, none of them appearing just once. Sequences were derived from PBMCs, sampled after allogeneic stem cell transplant with posttransplant cyclophosphamide. The source of these receptors is a female patient younger than 45 who received an allogeneic stem cell transplant from a related donor, was CMV-positive, and had no GVHD. Some T cells may possibly be graft donor cells. The CDR3 runs from the conserved cysteine through the conserved F or W. A D gene is named only where the DNA matches it firmly. Clone size is given as once, few or many counts, or a class when the clone is expanded.

CASSRGQGINQPQHF	TGTGCCAGCAGTCGGGGACAGGGCATCAATCAGCCCCAGCATTTT	TRBJ1-5	TRBD1	TRBV6-5	many
CASSPGSGSRYYGYTF	TGTGCCAGCAGCCCGGGAAGCGGGTCGAGGTACTATGGCTACACCTTC	TRBJ1-2	-	TRBV28	many
CASSLRTGPGNTIYF	TGTGCCAGCAGCTTACGGACAGGGCCTGGAAACACCATATATTTT	TRBJ1-3	TRBD1	TRBV5-8	many
CSVGRDPNTGELFF	TGCAGCGTTGGGCGGGACCCCAACACCGGGGAGCTGTTTTTT	TRBJ2-2	-	TRBV29-1	many
CASSIGTFYEQYF	TGTGCCAGCAGCATAGGGACTTTCTACGAGCAGTACTTC	TRBJ2-7	-	TRBV7-8	many
CASSERRLLSYTF	TGCGCCAGCAGTGAGCGGCGACTCCTCTCCTACACCTTC	TRBJ1-2	-	TRBV10-2	many
CSVEVQAPYEQYF	TGCAGCGTTGAAGTTCAGGCCCCCTACGAGCAGTACTTC	TRBJ2-7	-	TRBV29-1	many
CASSFESTSGLSIQYF	TGTGCCAGCAGCTTCGAGTCGACTAGCGGCCTGAGCATTCAGTACTTC	TRBJ2-4	TRBD2	TRBV5-6	many
CASSLVRGTGGTEAFF	TGTGCCAGCAGCTTAGTACGGGGGACAGGGGGCACTGAAGCTTTCTTT	TRBJ1-1	TRBD1	TRBV11-2	many
CAWSGGSFNEKLFF	TGTGCCTGGAGCGGAGGGAGCTTTAATGAAAAACTGTTTTTT	TRBJ1-4	-	TRBV30	many
CASSRGVNTEAFF	TGCGCCAGCAGCCGCGGGGTTAACACTGAAGCTTTCTTT	TRBJ1-1	-	TRBV5-1	many
CASSPPAMGARGAQYF	TGTGCCAGCTCACCGCCGGCGATGGGGGCCCGGGGGGCCCAGTACTTC	TRBJ2-5	-	TRBV18	many
CASSLGTPVRGLAAEIHEQFF	TGTGCCAGCAGTTTAGGTACCCCAGTGAGGGGACTAGCGGCTGAAATCCATGAGCAGTTCTTC	TRBJ2-1	TRBD2	TRBV28	many
CASSLAGQGAYEQFF	TGCGCCAGCAGCTTGGCGGGACAGGGGGCCTATGAGCAGTTCTTC	TRBJ2-1	TRBD1	TRBV5-1	many
CASRTERSSTDTQYF	TGTGCCAGTAGGACCGAGCGGAGTAGCACAGATACGCAGTATTTT	TRBJ2-3	-	TRBV19	many
CASSMGQGVTDTQYF	TGTGCCAGCAGCATGGGACAGGGAGTCACAGATACGCAGTATTTT	TRBJ2-3	TRBD1	TRBV5-8	many
CASSETGAEAKNIQYF	TGTGCCAGCAGCGAGACAGGGGCCGAAGCCAAAAACATTCAGTACTTC	TRBJ2-4	TRBD1	TRBV14	many
CASSVPGQGAGVEQYF	TGCGCCAGCAGCGTTCCGGGACAGGGGGCTGGTGTCGAGCAGTACTTC	TRBJ2-7	TRBD1	TRBV5-1	many
CASRKAPGASTGELFF	TGTGCCAGCAGAAAAGCCCCAGGGGCGAGCACCGGGGAGCTGTTTTTT	TRBJ2-2	-	TRBV27	many
CATSRVLLDADIQYF	TGTGCCACCAGCAGAGTCCTACTTGACGCGGACATTCAGTACTTC	TRBJ2-4	-	TRBV15	many
CAISNRGSNEQFF	TGTGCCATCAGTAACCGGGGGTCCAATGAGCAGTTCTTC	TRBJ2-1	-	TRBV10-3	many
CSVVRDSKYEQYF	TGCAGCGTTGTCCGGGACAGTAAGTACGAGCAGTACTTC	TRBJ2-7	TRBD1	TRBV29-1	many
CASSESPGQAAGELFF	TGCGCCAGCAGTGAGTCTCCGGGACAGGCCGCCGGGGAGCTGTTTTTT	TRBJ2-2	TRBD1	TRBV10-1	many
CASSSPGGWGETQYF	TGTGCCAGCAGCTCTCCAGGGGGCTGGGGAGAGACCCAGTACTTC	TRBJ2-5	TRBD1	TRBV7-2	many
CASRGLAGLEQYF	TGTGCCAGCAGGGGACTAGCGGGACTCGAGCAGTACTTC	TRBJ2-7	TRBD2	TRBV2	many
CASSPSTDTQYF	TGTGCCAGCAGTCCTAGCACAGATACGCAGTATTTT	TRBJ2-3	-	TRBV7-2	many
CASSVDLGQDLGNTEAFF	TGTGCCAGCAGCGTAGATCTGGGACAGGACTTAGGTAACACTGAAGCTTTCTTT	TRBJ1-1	TRBD1	TRBV9	medium-sized
CASSPMTGPNQPQHF	TGTGCCAGCAGCCCAATGACAGGCCCTAATCAGCCCCAGCATTTT	TRBJ1-5	-	TRBV4-2	many
CASMGTARGEQYF	TGTGCCAGCATGGGGACAGCGAGGGGCGAGCAGTACTTC	TRBJ2-7	TRBD1	TRBV6-1	many